This TCR beta chain originates from a study of cytomegalovirus exposure and HLA in healthy donors. This clone was detected a few times. Its matching antigen is unknown. Vbeta (60) and Jbeta (13) primers were used in the PCR. Sequencing used immunoSEQ multiplex PCR; TCRdb keeps in-frame clones, though not all of them. The sample yields tens of thousands of clones, roughly 77% seen once. The J segment lost 4 bases and the V segment lost 5 bases, leaving 3 bases of the junction unmatched. CDR3 size: 13 residues. Germline CDR1 WSHSY, CDR2 SAAADI. Whole-study results and caveats: A reported reduction in N-insertions relative to the approximately 640-donor mean was seen in an Asian-associated ancestry cluster in a later analysis. Later on, an analysis tied 15,000 or so TCR beta sequences to HLA alleles at 0.05 false discovery rate. Presence/absence analysis assumed near-uniform sequencing depth across donors.

The chain joins TRBV10-2 to TRBJ1-1; 8 nucleotides line up with TRBD1. Sequencing was done on a sample of PBMCs. The receptor comes from a man aged 35 to 55 in good health and CMV-seronegative. CDR3: CASSSTGGTEAFF. CDR3 bases: TGCGCCAGCAGTTCAACAGGGGGCACTGAAGCTTTCTTT.